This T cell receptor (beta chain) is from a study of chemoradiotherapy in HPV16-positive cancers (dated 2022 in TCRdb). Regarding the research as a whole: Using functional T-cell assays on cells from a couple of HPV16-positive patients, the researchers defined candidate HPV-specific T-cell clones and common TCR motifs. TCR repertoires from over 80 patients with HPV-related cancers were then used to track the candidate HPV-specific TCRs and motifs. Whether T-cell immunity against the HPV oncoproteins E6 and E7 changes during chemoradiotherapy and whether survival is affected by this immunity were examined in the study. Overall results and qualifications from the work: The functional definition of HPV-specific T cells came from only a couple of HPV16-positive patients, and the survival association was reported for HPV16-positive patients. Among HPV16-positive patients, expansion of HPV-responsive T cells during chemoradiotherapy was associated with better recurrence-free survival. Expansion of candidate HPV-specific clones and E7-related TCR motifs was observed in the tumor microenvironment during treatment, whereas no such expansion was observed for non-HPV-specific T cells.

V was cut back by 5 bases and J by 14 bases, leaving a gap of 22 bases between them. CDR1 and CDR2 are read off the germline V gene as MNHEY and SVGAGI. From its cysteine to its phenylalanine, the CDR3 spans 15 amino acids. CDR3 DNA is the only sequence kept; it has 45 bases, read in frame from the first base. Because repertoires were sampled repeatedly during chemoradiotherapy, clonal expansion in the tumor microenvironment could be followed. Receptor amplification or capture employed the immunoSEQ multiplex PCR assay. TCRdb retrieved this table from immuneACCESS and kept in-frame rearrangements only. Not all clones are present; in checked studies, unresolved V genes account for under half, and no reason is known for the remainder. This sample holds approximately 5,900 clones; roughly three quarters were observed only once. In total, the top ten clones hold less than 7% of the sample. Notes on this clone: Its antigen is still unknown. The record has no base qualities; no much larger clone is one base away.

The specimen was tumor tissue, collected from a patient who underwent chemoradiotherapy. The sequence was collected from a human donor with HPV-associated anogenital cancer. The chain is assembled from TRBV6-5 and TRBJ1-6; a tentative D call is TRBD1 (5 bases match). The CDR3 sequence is CASSVERGPVVALHF. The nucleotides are TGTGCCAGCAGTGTCGAGCGGGGACCCGTCGTGGCCCTCCACTTT.